Detailed here is one T cell receptor (beta chain). The same CDR3 is also encoded by other DNA sequences in this sample. All enrollees were roughly 18 to 89 years old and from 24 US areas. Only in-frame clones appear in the TCRdb table, and some are missing; sequencing was by immunoSEQ multiplex PCR. The repertoire has about 300,000 clones, around 90% of them found once; the top ten carry 3.5% to 4.5%. These data are taken from a study of blood T cell repertoires in COVID-19. CDR3 length: 13 residues. The germline V gene encodes CDR1 SQVTM and CDR2 ANQGSEA. V lost 1 base and J lost 0, with 6 bases in between.

The chain uses TRBV29-1 and TRBJ1-1, with D hard to call. This receptor was taken from a woman aged 18-29 years with acute COVID-19. The specimen was PBMCs or T cells enriched from blood (not recorded which). CDR3 nucleotide sequence: TGCAGCGTTGAAGGACGGGTGAACACTGAAGCTTTCTTT. Amino acids: CSVEGRVNTEAFF.